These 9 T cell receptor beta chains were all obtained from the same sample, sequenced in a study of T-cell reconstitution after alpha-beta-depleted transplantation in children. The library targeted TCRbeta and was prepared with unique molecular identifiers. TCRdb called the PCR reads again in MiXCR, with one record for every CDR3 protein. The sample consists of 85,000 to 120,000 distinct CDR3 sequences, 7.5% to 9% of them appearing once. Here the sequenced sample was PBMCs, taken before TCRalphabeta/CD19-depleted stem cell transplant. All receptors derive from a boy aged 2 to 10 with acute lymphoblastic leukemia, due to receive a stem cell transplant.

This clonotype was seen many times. CDR3 in DNA: TGTGCCAGCAGCTTAGTTTACGGCGGCTACGAGCAGTACTTC. Translation: CASSLVYGGYEQYF. The chain couples TRBV7-2 to TRBJ2-7; the D is unclear. This CDR3 spans 14 amino acids. The germline V gene encodes CDR1 SGHTA and CDR2 FQGNSA. The V end lost 1 base, the J end lost 3 bases, and 10 bases lay between the germline ends.

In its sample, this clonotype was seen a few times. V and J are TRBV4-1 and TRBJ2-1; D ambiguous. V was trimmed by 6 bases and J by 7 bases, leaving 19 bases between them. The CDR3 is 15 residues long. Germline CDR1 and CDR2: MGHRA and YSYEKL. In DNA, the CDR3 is TGCGCCAGCAGGGAGTCGCGGCTAGTAGGTAATGAGCAGTTCTTC. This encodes CASRESRLVGNEQFF.

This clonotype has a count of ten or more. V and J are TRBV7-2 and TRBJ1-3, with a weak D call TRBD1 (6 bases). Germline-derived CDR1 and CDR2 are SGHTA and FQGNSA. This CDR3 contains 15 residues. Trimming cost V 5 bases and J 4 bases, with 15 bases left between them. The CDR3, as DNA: TGTGCCAGCAGCCTTCTACAGGGAAGGGGAAACACCATATATTTT. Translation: CASSLLQGRGNTIYF.

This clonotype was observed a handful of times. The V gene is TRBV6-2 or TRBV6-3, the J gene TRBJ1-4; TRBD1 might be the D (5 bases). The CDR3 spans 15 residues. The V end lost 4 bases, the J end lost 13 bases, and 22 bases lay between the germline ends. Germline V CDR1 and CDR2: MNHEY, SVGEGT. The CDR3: CASSSPNARGERLFF. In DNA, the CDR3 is TGTGCCAGCAGTTCCCCTAATGCGCGAGGGGAGAGACTGTTTTTT.

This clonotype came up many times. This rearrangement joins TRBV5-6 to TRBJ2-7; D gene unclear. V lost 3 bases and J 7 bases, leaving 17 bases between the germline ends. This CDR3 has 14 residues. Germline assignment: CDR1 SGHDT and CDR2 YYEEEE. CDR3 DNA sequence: TGTGCCAGCAGCTCGATCCGACAAGGCCCTGAGCAGTACTTC. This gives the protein CASSSIRQGPEQYF.

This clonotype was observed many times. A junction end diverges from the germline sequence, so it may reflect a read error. This CDR3 reads CASTFGSGGEVF. The DNA of the CDR3 is TGTGCCAGCACCTTCGGTAGCGGGGGGGAGGTCTTC. V gene TRBV5-6 combines with J gene TRBJ2-1; 11 bases map to TRBD2. Germline V gene lookup returns CDR1 SGHDT and CDR2 YYEEEE. This CDR3 spans 12 amino acids. The whole variable domain, remainder taken from reference TRBV5-6 and TRBJ2-1, is DAGVTQSPTHLIKTRGQQVTLRCSPKSGHDTVSWYQQALGQGPQFIFQYYEEEERQRGNFPDRFSGHQFPNYSSELNVNALLLGDSALYLCASTFGSGGEVFGPGTRLTVL.

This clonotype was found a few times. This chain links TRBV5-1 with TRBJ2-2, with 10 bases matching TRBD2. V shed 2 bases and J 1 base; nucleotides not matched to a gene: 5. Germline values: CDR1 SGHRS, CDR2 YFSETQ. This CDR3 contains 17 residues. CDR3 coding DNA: TGCGCCAGCAGCTTTCTCCGACTAGCGGGGAACACCGGGGAGCTGTTTTTT. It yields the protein CASSFLRLAGNTGELFF. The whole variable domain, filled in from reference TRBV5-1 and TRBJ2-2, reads KAGVTQTPRYLIKTRGQQVTLSCSPISGHRSVSWYQQTPGQGLQFLFEYFSETQRNKGNFPGRFSGRQFSNSRSEMNVSTLELGDSALYLCASSFLRLAGNTGELFFGEGSRLTVL.

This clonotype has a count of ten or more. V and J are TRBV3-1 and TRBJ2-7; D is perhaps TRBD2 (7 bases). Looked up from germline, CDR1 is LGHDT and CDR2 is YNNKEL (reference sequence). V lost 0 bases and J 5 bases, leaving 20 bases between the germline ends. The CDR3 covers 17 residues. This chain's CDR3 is CASSQDIGGASPDEQYF. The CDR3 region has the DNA TGTGCCAGCAGCCAAGATATAGGGGGGGCTTCCCCCGACGAGCAGTACTTC.

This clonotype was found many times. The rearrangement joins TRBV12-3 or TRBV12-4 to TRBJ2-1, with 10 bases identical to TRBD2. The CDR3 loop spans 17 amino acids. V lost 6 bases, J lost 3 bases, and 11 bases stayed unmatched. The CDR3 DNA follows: TGTGCCAGCAGCCCTTGGGTAGCGGGGGGCCACTACAATGAGCAGTTCTTC. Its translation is CASSPWVAGGHYNEQFF.